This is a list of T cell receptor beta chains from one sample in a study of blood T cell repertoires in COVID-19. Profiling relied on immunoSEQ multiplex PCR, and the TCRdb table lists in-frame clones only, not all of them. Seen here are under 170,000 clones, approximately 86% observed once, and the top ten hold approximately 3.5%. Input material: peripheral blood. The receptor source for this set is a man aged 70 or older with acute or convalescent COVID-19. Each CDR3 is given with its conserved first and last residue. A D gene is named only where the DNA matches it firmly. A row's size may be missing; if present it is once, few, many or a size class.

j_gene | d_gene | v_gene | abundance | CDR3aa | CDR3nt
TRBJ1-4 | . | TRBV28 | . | CASSGGEATNEKLFF | TGTGCCAGCAGTGGGGGGGAGGCAACTAATGAAAAACTGTTTTTT
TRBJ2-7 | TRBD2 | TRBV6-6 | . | CASSSGLAGGFYEQYF | TGTGCCAGCAGTTCCGGACTAGCGGGAGGTTTCTACGAGCAGTACTTC
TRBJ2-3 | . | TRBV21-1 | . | CASSGTSGRLTDTQYF | TGTGCCAGCAGTGGGACTAGCGGGAGACTCACAGATACGCAGTATTTT
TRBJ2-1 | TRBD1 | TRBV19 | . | CASRGTGDFNEQFF | TGTGCCAGTCGTGGGACAGGGGATTTCAATGAGCAGTTCTTC
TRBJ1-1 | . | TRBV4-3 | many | CASSQDIRRATEAFF | TGCGCCAGCAGCCAAGATATCCGGAGGGCCACTGAAGCTTTCTTT
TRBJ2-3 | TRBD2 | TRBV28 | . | CASSGLAGVRNTQYF | TGTGCCAGCAGTGGACTAGCGGGAGTTAGGAATACGCAGTATTTT
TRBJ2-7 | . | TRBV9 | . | CASSAAGSEWDGQYF | TGTGCCAGCAGCGCAGCGGGCAGCGAGTGGGACGGGCAGTACTTC
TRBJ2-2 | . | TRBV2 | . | CASAFGGLNTGELFF | TGTGCCAGCGCGTTTGGGGGGTTGAACACCGGGGAGCTGTTTTTT
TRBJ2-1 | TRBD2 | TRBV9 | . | CASKAGLADYNEQFF | TGTGCCAGCAAAGCGGGACTAGCGGATTACAATGAGCAGTTCTTC
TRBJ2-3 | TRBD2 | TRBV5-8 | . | CASSLGLAGSTDTQYF | TGTGCCAGCAGTCTAGGACTAGCGGGGAGCACAGATACGCAGTATTTT
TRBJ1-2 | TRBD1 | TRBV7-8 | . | CASSYQGGANYGYTF | TGTGCCAGCAGCTATCAGGGGGGAGCTAACTATGGCTACACCTTC
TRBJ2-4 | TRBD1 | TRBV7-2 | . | CASSERDRNIQYF | TGTGCCAGCAGCGAAAGGGACAGAAACATTCAGTACTTC
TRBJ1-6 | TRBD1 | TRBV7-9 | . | CASSSGQANSPLHF | TGTGCCAGCAGTTCGGGACAGGCTAATTCACCCCTCCACTTT
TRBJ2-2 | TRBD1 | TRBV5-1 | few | CASSWGQGSTGELFF | TGCGCCAGCAGCTGGGGACAGGGTAGCACCGGGGAGCTGTTTTTT
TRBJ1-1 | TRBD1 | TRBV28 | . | CASSSATGLGNTEAFF | TGTGCCAGCAGTTCCGCGACAGGGCTGGGGAACACTGAAGCTTTCTTT
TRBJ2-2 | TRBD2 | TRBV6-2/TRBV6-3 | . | CASSLLAGGGTGELFF | TGTGCCAGCAGTTTACTAGCGGGAGGAGGGACCGGGGAGCTGTTTTTT
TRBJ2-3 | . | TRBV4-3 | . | CASSQEKGEGTDTQYF | TGCGCCAGCAGCCAAGAAAAAGGGGAGGGCACAGATACGCAGTATTTT
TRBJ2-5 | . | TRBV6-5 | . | CASSYSQQGSEKTQYF | TGTGCCAGCAGTTACAGCCAACAGGGTTCCGAGAAGACCCAGTACTTC
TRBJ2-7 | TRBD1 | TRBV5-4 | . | CASSLAAGGVYEQYF | TGTGCCAGCAGCTTGGCTGCAGGGGGCGTCTACGAGCAGTACTTC
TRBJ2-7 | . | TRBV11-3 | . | CASSLVGGEQYF | TGTGCCAGCAGCTTAGTGGGGGGTGAGCAGTACTTC
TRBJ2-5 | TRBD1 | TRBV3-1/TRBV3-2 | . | CASSRDRGFQETQYF | TGTGCCAGCAGCCGGGACAGGGGGTTTCAAGAGACCCAGTACTTC
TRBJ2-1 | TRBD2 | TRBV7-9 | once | CASSLEVASGSYNEQFF | TGTGCCAGCAGCTTAGAGGTGGCTAGCGGATCCTACAATGAGCAGTTCTTC
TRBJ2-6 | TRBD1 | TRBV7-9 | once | CASSLLGGLTGANVLTF | TGTGCCAGCAGCTTACTAGGGGGCTTAACTGGGGCCAACGTCCTGACTTTC
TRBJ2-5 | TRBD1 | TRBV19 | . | CASSGQDQETQYF | TGTGCCAGTAGCGGACAGGACCAAGAGACCCAGTACTTC
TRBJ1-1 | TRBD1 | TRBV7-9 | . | CASSHRQGVNTEAFF | TGTGCCAGCAGCCATCGACAGGGGGTGAACACTGAAGCTTTCTTT
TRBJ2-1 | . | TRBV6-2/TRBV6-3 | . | CASSRQCNEQFF | TGTGCCAGCAGCCGACAGTGCAATGAGCAGTTCTTC
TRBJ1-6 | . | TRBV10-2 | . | CASSPAAGRFGNSPLHF | TGCGCCAGCAGTCCGGCCGCGGGGCGGTTTGGAAATTCACCCCTCCACTTT
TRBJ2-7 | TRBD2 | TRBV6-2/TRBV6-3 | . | CASSYKGLAGAYEQYF | TGTGCCAGCAGTTACAAGGGACTAGCGGGAGCCTACGAGCAGTACTTC
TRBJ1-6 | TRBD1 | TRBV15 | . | CATSREGQGGFTSPLHF | TGTGCCACCAGCAGAGAGGGACAGGGCGGTTTTACTTCACCCCTCCACTTT
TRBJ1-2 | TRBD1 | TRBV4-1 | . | CASSQGGGQGFGGYTF | TGCGCCAGCAGCCAAGGTGGTGGACAGGGGTTCGGCGGCTACACCTTC
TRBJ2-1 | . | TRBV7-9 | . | CASSLTSRYNEQFF | TGTGCCAGCAGCCTCACTAGCAGATACAATGAGCAGTTCTTC
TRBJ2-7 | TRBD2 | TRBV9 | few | CASSTGTSGSYEQYF | TGTGCCAGCAGCACCGGGACTAGCGGGAGCTACGAGCAGTACTTC
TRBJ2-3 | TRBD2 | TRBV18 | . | CASSPPRAGAVIGSTDTQYF | TGTGCCAGCTCACCACCTCGGGCGGGAGCGGTGATAGGTAGCACAGATACGCAGTATTTT
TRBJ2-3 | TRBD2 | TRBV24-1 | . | CATSGGPGLAADTQYF | TGTGCCACCAGTGGGGGTCCCGGACTAGCGGCAGATACGCAGTATTTT
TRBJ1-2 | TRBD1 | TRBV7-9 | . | CASSPGQEYGYTF | TGTGCCAGCAGCCCCGGACAGGAATATGGCTACACCTTC
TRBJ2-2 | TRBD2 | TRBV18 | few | CASSPLPGLAGGTTGELFF | TGTGCCAGCTCACCGTTACCGGGACTAGCGGGAGGGACCACCGGGGAGCTGTTTTTT
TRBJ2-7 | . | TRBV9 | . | CASSVVDRSYEQYF | TGTGCCAGCAGCGTAGTCGACAGGTCCTACGAGCAGTACTTC
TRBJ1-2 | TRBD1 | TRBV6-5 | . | CASTRTGNYGYTF | TGTGCCAGCACAAGGACAGGGAACTATGGCTACACCTTC
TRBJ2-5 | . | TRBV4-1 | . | CASSQEVGGRRGETQYF | TGCGCCAGCAGCCAAGAGGTCGGTGGGAGGAGGGGAGAGACCCAGTACTTC
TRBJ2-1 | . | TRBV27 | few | CASSLSWALGGNEQFF | TGTGCCAGCAGTTTATCGTGGGCACTGGGGGGCAATGAGCAGTTCTTC
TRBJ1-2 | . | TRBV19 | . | CASSTRGDRRRIGYGYTF | TGTGCCAGTAGTACCCGGGGGGATCGACGGCGGATCGGCTATGGCTACACCTTC
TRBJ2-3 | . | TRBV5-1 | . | CASSLAPAEVSTDTQYF | TGCGCCAGCAGCTTGGCCCCCGCGGAGGTTAGCACAGATACGCAGTATTTT
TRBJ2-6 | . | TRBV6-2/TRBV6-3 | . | CASSQGGQLVSGANVLTF | TGTGCCAGCAGTCAAGGTGGACAGTTGGTCTCTGGGGCCAACGTCCTGACTTTC
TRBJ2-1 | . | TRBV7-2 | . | CASRPEPQGWHEQFF | TGTGCCAGCAGGCCGGAGCCGCAGGGGTGGCATGAGCAGTTCTTC
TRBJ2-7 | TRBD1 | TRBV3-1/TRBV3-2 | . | CASSQDARDRVSAEQYF | TGTGCCAGCAGCCAAGATGCCCGCGACAGGGTATCTGCCGAGCAGTACTTC
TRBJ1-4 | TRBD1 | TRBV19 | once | CASSTRQGYEKLFF | TGTGCCAGTAGTACGAGACAGGGTTATGAAAAACTGTTTTTT